What follows are 26 T cell receptor beta chains derived from one specimen sequenced in a study of blood T cells in healthy people across ages. A second about 6 to 11 cycle PCR used barcoded and J-beta primers. MiXCR, run by TCRdb on the 5' RACE reads, gives a single entry per CDR3 protein. In the table there are around 1,700,000 distinct CDR3 sequences, 28% of which are singletons. The material sequenced was blood. These receptors were obtained from a woman in her twenties or thirties in good health.

This clonotype occurred a few times. This chain connects TRBV5-1 to TRBJ2-1; TRBD2 matches at 7 bases. This CDR3 comprises 18 residues. CDR1 and CDR2 (germline): SGHRS, YFSETQ. The V gene end was trimmed by 0 bases and the J gene end by 5 bases; junction bases not matched to a gene: 14. The CDR3 sequence: CASSLVRVGSGPHNEQFF. The CDR3 nucleotides are TGCGCCAGCAGCTTGGTCCGTGTTGGTAGCGGGCCTCACAATGAGCAGTTCTTC.

This clonotype appeared a few times. The chain combines TRBV5-1 with TRBJ1-1; perhaps TRBD1 as D (6 bases). Between the trimmed V and J ends, which lost 4 bases and 4 bases, there was a span of 11 bases. In germline, CDR1 is SGHRS, CDR2 YFSETQ. This CDR3 has 13 residues. The CDR3: CASSPTGATEAFF. DNA of the CDR3: TGCGCCAGCAGCCCTACGGGGGCCACTGAAGCTTTCTTT.

Concerning this clonotype: Relative to the germline gene, one junction end is altered; a read error may explain this. This chain links TRBV6-6 with TRBJ2-1; D is possibly TRBD2 (7 bases). Germline V gene data show CDR1 as MNHNY and CDR2 as SVGAGI (reference sequence). The CDR3 is 15 amino acids. Here the CDR3 reads CASNKGGGGGNGQFF. The DNA for the CDR3 is TGTGCCAGCAACAAAGGGGGAGGGGGTGGCAATGGGCAGTTCTTC.

This clonotype was detected a few times. The chain is built from TRBV2 and TRBJ2-3; perhaps TRBD1 as D (6 bases). The CDR3 is 15 residues long. CDR1 and CDR2 (germline): SNHLY, FYNNEI. Trimming pared 6 bases from V and 5 bases from J, leaving 18 bases between. The CDR3 reads CASRRQALLGDTQYF. CDR3 DNA sequence: TGTGCCAGCAGACGACAGGCTCTTCTTGGAGATACGCAGTATTTT. The complete variable domain, with remaining parts taken from reference TRBV2 and TRBJ2-3, reads EPEVTQTPSHQVTQMGQEVILRCVPISNHLYFYWYRQILGQKVEFLVSFYNNEISEKSEIFDDQFSVERPDGSNFTLKIRSTKLEDSAMYFCASRRQALLGDTQYFGPGTRLTVL.

Of note for this clonotype: In this CDR3 the conserved last residue, phenylalanine or tryptophan, is missing, so a read error is likely. The chain carries TRBV29-1 and TRBJ1-1; D gene unclear. The CDR3 runs 11 residues. Germline values: CDR1 SQVTM, CDR2 ANQGSEA. CDR3 sequence reads: CSGDGNTQAFS. CDR3 DNA: TGCAGCGGCGACGGGAACACTCAAGCTTTCTCT.

This sequence joins TRBV7-2 and TRBJ2-5, with TRBD1 matching 8 bases. Germline V lookup: CDR1 SGHTA, CDR2 FQGNSA. Trimming at V came to 0 bases and at J to 3 bases, leaving 3 bases not matched to a gene. The length of the CDR3 is 15 residues. The CDR3 region is CASSLAVTGEETQYF. In DNA, the CDR3 is TGTGCCAGCAGCTTAGCGGTGACAGGGGAAGAGACCCAGTACTTC. Full variable domain (rest looked up from reference TRBV7-2 and TRBJ2-5): GAGVSQSPSNKVTEKGKDVELRCDPISGHTALYWYRQSLGQGLEFLIYFQGNSAPDKSGLPSDRFSAERTGGSVSTLTIQRTQQEDSAVYLCASSLAVTGEETQYFGPGTRLLVL.

The gene calls are TRBV7-2 and TRBJ1-1; unclear D gene. CDR1 SGHTA and CDR2 FQGNSA come from the germline V gene. The CDR3 extends over 14 amino acids. Trimming removed 4 bases from V and 8 bases from J, with 17 bases in between. CDR3 protein: CASSWRILATEAFF. The CDR3 nucleotides read TGTGCCAGCAGCTGGAGGATCCTCGCCACGGAAGCTTTCTTT. The whole variable domain, remainder taken from reference TRBV7-2 and TRBJ1-1, is GAGVSQSPSNKVTEKGKDVELRCDPISGHTALYWYRQSLGQGLEFLIYFQGNSAPDKSGLPSDRFSAERTGGSVSTLTIQRTQQEDSAVYLCASSWRILATEAFFGQGTRLTVV.

In this sample, this clonotype turned up a few times. CDR3 bases: TGTGCCAGCAGCTTAGACTTTGATCGGCGAGCACTAGCGGGAGGGGCGATGGCCTACGAGCAGTACTTC. Translated: CASSLDFDRRALAGGAMAYEQYF. This chain joins TRBV11-2 and TRBJ2-7; 13 nucleotides line up with TRBD2. The CDR3 spans 23 residues. The V gene end was trimmed by 0 bases and the J gene end by 2 bases; junction bases not matched to a gene: 22. The germline CDR1 and CDR2 sequences are SGHAT and FQNNGV.

This clonotype has a count of ten or more. At one of its ends the junction is not consistent with the germline gene, which may arise from a read error. The chain employs TRBV5-1 and TRBJ2-5; 11 nucleotides agree with TRBD1. CDR1 SGHRS and CDR2 YFSETQ come from the germline V gene. This CDR3 is 14 amino acids long. The CDR3 DNA reads as TGTGCCAGCAGCTTCGGGACAGGGGGAGAGACCCAGTACTTC. It yields the protein CASSFGTGGETQYF.

Notes on this clonotype: The junction departs from the called germline gene at one end, perhaps through a read error. V usage is TRBV3-1 and J usage is TRBJ2-1; TRBD1 is a possible D gene (6 bases). Germline-derived CDR1 and CDR2 are LGHDT and YNNKEL (reference sequence). The CDR3 contains 14 residues. Here the CDR3 DNA reads TGTACCAGCAGCCAAGATTACAGGGTCTATGAGCAGTTCTTC. Translating gives CTSSQDYRVYEQFF.

This clonotype was recorded a few times. V is TRBV29-1 and J is TRBJ1-1; D unclear. CDR3 size: 13 residues. In germline, CDR1 is SQVTM, CDR2 ANQGSEA. V lost 4 bases and J lost 0, with 9 bases in between. CDR3 nucleotide sequence: TGCAGCGTTGCCCTCCAGCTGAACACTGAAGCTTTCTTT. Residues: CSVALQLNTEAFF. Supplemented by reference TRBV29-1 and TRBJ1-1, the full variable domain reads SAVISQKPSRDICQRGTSLTIQCQVDSQVTMMFWYRQQPGQSLTLIATANQGSEATYESGFVIDKFPISRPNLTFSTLTVSNMSPEDSSIYLCSVALQLNTEAFFGQGTRLTVV.

This chain connects TRBV30 to TRBJ1-2, with D unclear. The germline CDR1 and CDR2 sequences are GTSNPN and SVGIG (reference sequence). Trimming took off 0 bases at V and 5 bases at J, with 7 bases between the two ends. The CDR3 consists of 12 residues. CDR3 residues: CAWSVLRYGYTF. In nucleotides, the CDR3 is TGTGCCTGGAGTGTACTACGTTATGGCTACACCTTC.

V usage is TRBV13 and J usage is TRBJ2-1; D unclear. V was cut by 3 bases and J by 6 bases, with 9 bases left in between. There are 13 residues in the CDR3. Per germline, CDR1 PRHDT and CDR2 FYEKMQ (reference sequence). The CDR3 DNA reads TGTGCCAGCAGCTTCCGGCGGATCAATGAGCAGTTCTTC. It specifies CASSFRRINEQFF.

Worth noting for this clonotype: One end of the junction does not line up with germline, which may come from a read error. CDR3 protein: CTSSLGDRSYEQYF. CDR3 bases: TGCACCAGCAGCTTGGGGGACAGATCCTACGAGCAGTACTTC. The chain has TRBV5-1 and TRBJ2-7; 7 bases agree with TRBD1. The CDR3 spans 14 residues. Germline CDR1 SGHRS, CDR2 YFSETQ.

This clonotype has ten or more counts. The genes are TRBV10-3 and TRBJ2-1; 13 bases map to TRBD2. This CDR3 region has 14 residues. V lost 6 bases to trimming and J lost 7 bases; unmatched junction nucleotides: 3. Germline CDR1 and CDR2: ENHRY and SYGVKD. CDR3 nucleotide sequence: TGTGCCATCAGACTAGCGGGGGGGCAAAATGAGCAGTTCTTC. As protein: CAIRLAGGQNEQFF.

The V gene is TRBV6-5, the J gene TRBJ1-2, with 7 bases identical to TRBD1. The CDR3 extends over 15 amino acids. The germline V gene encodes CDR1 MNHEY and CDR2 SVGAGI. The V and J ends lost 1 base and 3 bases, in that order; junction bases with no gene match: 5. The DNA for the CDR3 is TGTGCCAGCAGTTACTTCGCAGGGGGTGACTATGGCTACACCTTC. Encoded protein: CASSYFAGGDYGYTF.

The chain links TRBV2 to TRBJ1-1; D not resolved. Germline V gene lookup returns CDR1 SNHLY and CDR2 FYNNEI. Between the trimmed V and J ends, which lost 2 bases and 4 bases, there was a span of 11 bases. The CDR3 is 14 residues long. DNA for the CDR3: TGTGCCAGCAGTGAAACCGCCCTGGGCACTGAAGCTTTCTTT. Its protein is CASSETALGTEAFF.

V usage is TRBV20-1 and J usage is TRBJ1-2; the D gene is possibly TRBD1 (5 bases). The CDR3 extends over 14 amino acids. The V end was cut by 5 bases, the J end by 2 bases, with 15 bases between. Germline values: CDR1 DFQATT, CDR2 SNEGSKA (reference sequence). In nucleotides, the CDR3 is TGCAGTGCTCCTATGGGGGGGGACAACTATGGCTACACCTTC. Amino acids: CSAPMGGDNYGYTF.

About this clonotype: At one end the junction does not follow the germline gene, possibly because of a read error. The V and J genes are TRBV6-1 and TRBJ2-3; 7 bases align to TRBD1. Germline loops: CDR1 MNHNS, CDR2 SASEGT. The CDR3 consists of 16 residues. CDR3: CASSEQGGSLTGTQYF. CDR3 bases: TGTGCCAGCAGTGAACAAGGGGGCAGCCTCACAGGTACGCAGTATTTT.

As regards this clonotype: This may come from a read error, since a much larger clone is one base off. The chain has TRBV11-3 and TRBJ2-5; 10 bases line up with TRBD1. The J call may be wrong; the DNA end is better matched by TRBJ2-7. CDR1 and CDR2 from the germline V gene are SGHNT and YENEEA. CDR3 size: 16 residues. CDR3 in DNA: TGTGCCAGCAGCTTATCCGAGACAGGGGGCCTCTACGAGCAGTACTTC. Amino acid sequence: CASSLSETGGLYEQYF.

This clonotype has a handful of counts. This chain uses TRBV6-1 with TRBJ1-1; 8 positions match TRBD1. The CDR3 spans 14 residues. V shed 6 bases, J shed 1 base, and the junction held 4 bases outside the gene matches. CDR1 and CDR2 (germline): MNHNS, SASEGT. The CDR3 loop is CASRGQATNTEAFF. For the CDR3, the DNA is TGTGCCAGCAGGGGACAGGCGACGAACACTGAAGCTTTCTTT.

The chain recombines TRBV2 with TRBJ2-3; TRBD2 aligns across 10 bases. With 8 bases clipped from V and 3 bases from J, the junction kept 8 bases outside the gene matches. The V gene's germline CDR1 is SNHLY and CDR2 FYNNEI. The CDR3 sequence is 15 residues long. This chain's CDR3 is CASDGSGGATDTQYF. CDR3 in DNA: TGTGCCAGCGACGGGAGCGGGGGGGCGACAGATACGCAGTATTTT.

Many counts were recorded for this clonotype. The rearrangement joins TRBV18 to TRBJ2-7, with TRBD1 matching over 9 bases. In germline, CDR1 is KGHSH, CDR2 LQKENI. The trim removed 6 bases at V and 4 bases at J, leaving 13 bases unmatched. This CDR3 has 16 residues. The CDR3: CASSLRDREFFYEQYF. In DNA form, the CDR3 reads TGTGCCAGCTCTCTCCGGGACAGGGAATTCTTTTACGAGCAGTACTTC.

There are a few counts of this clonotype. V and J are TRBV11-2 and TRBJ2-5; D unresolved. The CDR3 has 19 amino acids. Germline V gives CDR1 SGHAT, CDR2 FQNNGV. Trimming took off 5 bases at V and 2 bases at J, with 27 bases between the two ends. DNA of the CDR3: TGTGCCAGCAGCAATAGGCGTAGGTTACGAGGAGATAAACAAGAGACCCAGTACTTC. It translates to CASSNRRRLRGDKQETQYF.

The chain combines TRBV2 with TRBJ2-1, with 11 bases that match TRBD2. V lost 7 bases and J lost 4; bases outside the gene matches: 3. This CDR3 region has 14 residues. Germline CDR1 is SNHLY and CDR2 is FYNNEI. The CDR3 DNA reads as TGTGCCAGCACCTGGACTAGCGGGTACAATGAGCAGTTCTTC. Translation: CASTWTSGYNEQFF.

The chain combines TRBV7-2 with TRBJ2-5, with D uncertain. V shed 8 bases and J shed 11 bases, with 27 bases lying between them. This CDR3 has 15 amino acids. Germline loops: CDR1 SGHTA, CDR2 FQGNSA. The CDR3 DNA follows: TGTGCCAGCGGCCCTCGGCCGACGGTTATTGAGGCTCAGTACTTC. Its translation is CASGPRPTVIEAQYF. The variable domain in full, completed from reference TRBV7-2 and TRBJ2-5, reads GAGVSQSPSNKVTEKGKDVELRCDPISGHTALYWYRQSLGQGLEFLIYFQGNSAPDKSGLPSDRFSAERTGGSVSTLTIQRTQQEDSAVYLCASGPRPTVIEAQYFGPGTRLLVL.